This note documents a single TCR beta chain sequence. The CDR3 covers 18 residues. V was clipped by 0 bases and J by 4 bases; unmatched bases: 13. Germline loops: CDR1 SGHAT, CDR2 FQNNGV. Libraries were prepared by immunoSEQ multiplex PCR; TCRdb keeps only in-frame clonotypes and omits some of them. The sample has some 1.4 million clones; 95% to 97% are singletons. This entry is derived from a study of shared clonotypes between healthy human individuals. The sequence came from a man aged 25 to 45 in good health. V usage is TRBV11-2 and J usage is TRBJ2-7, with TRBD2 matching over 9 bases. Sequenced input: naive CD4+ T cells sorted from blood. Described subset: CD45RA+ positively selected. The CDR3 region has the DNA TGTGCCAGCAGCTTAGAGGCGGTAGCGGGAGAGGTCCGTTACGAGCAGTACTTC. This gives the protein CASSLEAVAGEVRYEQYF.